This T cell receptor beta chain was identified in a study of cytomegalovirus exposure and HLA in healthy donors. Germline V gene lookup returns CDR1 SGHAT and CDR2 FQNNGV. The V end was cut by 7 bases, the J end by 3 bases, with 7 bases between. CDR3 length: 11 amino acids. PCR involved 60 Vbeta and 13 Jbeta primers. The table came from immunoSEQ multiplex PCR; TCRdb's copy has only in-frame clones and leaves some out. The data show about 140,000 clones, over 60% seen once. V gene TRBV11-2 combines with J gene TRBJ2-7; D is possibly TRBD2 (5 bases). The source is a man aged 35 to 55 in good health and CMV-seronegative. Sequenced input: PBMCs. In DNA form, the CDR3 reads TGTGCCAGCAAAACTAGCTACGAGCAGTACTTC. Its protein is CASKTSYEQYF.